The clone carrying this TCR beta chain was detected ten times or more. Its target is not known. When ophthalmopathy did not progress within 18 months, Graves' hyperthyroidism was considered stable. Using roughly 9.4 ml of fresh peripheral blood, PBMCs were prepared. Amplified TCR beta CDR3 regions derived from RNA transcripts. Carried out on the TCR CDR3, a first-round RT-PCR used the HTBI primer set. A single record per CDR3 protein comes from TCRdb applying MiXCR to the multiplex PCR reads. This table has some 460,000 distinct CDR3 sequences, around 14% appearing once. The record originates from a study of T cells in Graves' hyperthyroidism and ophthalmopathy. Study conclusions and caveats: Model-based prediction identified ophthalmopathy a median around 6.5 months prior to its onset.

The sequenced sample was blood. The clonotype originates from a woman under 30 with Graves' hyperthyroidism.

DNA of the CDR3: TGCGCCAGCAGTACTGGACTAGCGGGGAGCTACGAGCAGTACTTC. Protein product: CASSTGLAGSYEQYF. V gene TRBV10-1 combines with J gene TRBJ2-7, with TRBD2 matching 12 bases. Germline V CDR1 and CDR2: WNHNN, SYGVQD (reference sequence). The CDR3 runs 15 residues. The junction had 5 bases not matched to a gene; V was cut back by 5 bases and J by 3 bases.